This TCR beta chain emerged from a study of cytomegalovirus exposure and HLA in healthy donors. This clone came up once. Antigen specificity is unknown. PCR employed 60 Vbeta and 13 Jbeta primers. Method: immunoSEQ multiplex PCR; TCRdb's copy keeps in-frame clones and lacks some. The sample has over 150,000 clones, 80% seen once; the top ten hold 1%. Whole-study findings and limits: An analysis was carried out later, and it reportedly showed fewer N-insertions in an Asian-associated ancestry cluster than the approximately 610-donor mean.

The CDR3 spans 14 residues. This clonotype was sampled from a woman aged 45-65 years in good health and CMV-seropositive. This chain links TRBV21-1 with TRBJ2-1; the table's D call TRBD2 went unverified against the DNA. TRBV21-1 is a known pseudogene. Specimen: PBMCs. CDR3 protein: CASSKAERYNEQFF. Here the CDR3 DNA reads TGTGCCAGCAGCAAAGCTGAGCGGTACAATGAGCAGTTCTTC.